This T cell receptor beta chain was identified during a study of blood T cell repertoires in COVID-19. Across the whole study: Some COVID-19 samples were acute and others convalescent; all came from the United States, Italy and Spain. PBMCs, B-cell-depleted T cells, or T cells were the source of the cDNA or gDNA that made up the material.

CDR3 length: 14 residues. Between the trimmed V and J ends, which lost 0 bases and 7 bases, there was a span of 10 bases. In germline, CDR1 is LGHNA, CDR2 YSLEER. Assignments of participants to cohorts depended upon their own reported clinical history. Participants in the exposed group had met a COVID-19 case in the 2 weeks before joining the study. TCRdb's table, derived via immunoSEQ multiplex PCR, lists solely in-frame clones and lacks some. The data show 350,000 to 450,000 clones, roughly 84% seen once. The material sequenced was PBMCs or T cells enriched from blood (not recorded which). This clonotype was sampled from a woman aged 18-35 years who had been exposed to COVID-19. The rearrangement uses TRBV4-3 and TRBJ1-5, with D hard to call. CDR3 loop: CASSQDLLVQPQHF. The CDR3 DNA sequence: TGCGCCAGCAGCCAAGATCTATTGGTACAGCCCCAGCATTTT.